The sequence of this T cell receptor (beta chain) was determined in a study of T cells after yellow fever vaccination. Study results and limitations: Researchers cautioned that FACS-sorted repertoires could harbor abundant clonotypes contaminating from the bulk population. The secondary T-cell response peaked on day 5, not day 15, but was weaker. Boosting was followed by the reappearance of most primary-vaccination clones (about 96% CD4, 85% to 90% CD8).

This CDR3 is built from 14 residues. Deletions cut 6 bases from V and 4 bases from J, with 12 bases between. Germline CDR1 reads MNHEY; CDR2 reads SVGAGI. 5'RACE template switching added a universal primer site and UMIs to TCR cDNA. One entry per CDR3 protein results from TCRdb running MiXCR on the 5' RACE reads. The sample shows 100,000 or so distinct CDR3 sequences, 8% to 10% of them seen only once. This clonotype was recorded a few times. The origin of this receptor is a man aged 18 to 29 who received the YFV17D yellow fever vaccine. This chain links TRBV6-5 with TRBJ1-4; D gene uncertain. Sequencing used CD8+ T cells not binding an NS4B(214-222) dextramer, sorted from PBMCs, obtained approximately 15 days after the first yellow fever vaccination. In nucleotides, the CDR3 is TGTGCCAGCAGCTACAGCTTCCATAATGAAAAACTGTTTTTT. It codes for CASSYSFHNEKLFF.